This entry is about one T cell receptor (beta chain). In the source study's methods: Amplification of reference gene primers was used by the study to estimate nucleated cell counts. Repertoires were generated with immunoSEQ multiplex PCR, while TCRdb's copy carries only in-frame clones and drops some. V, J and clone size were drawn from that table, and D and trimming were deduced from the DNA. In the table there are roughly 51,000 clones, about nine tenths of which are singletons. The data were obtained in a study of blood T cell repertoires in COVID-19. Background on the study: The United States, Italy and Spain supplied acute and convalescent COVID-19 samples. Sample material is recorded as cDNA or gDNA derived from T cells, B-cell-depleted T cells, or PBMCs.

This clonotype was sampled from a woman aged 60-70 years with active or convalescent COVID-19. Source material: peripheral blood.

CDR3 DNA: TGTGCCAGTAGTGTTGCACCGTTTCACTACTATGGCTACACCTTC. Translated: CASSVAPFHYYGYTF. This rearrangement joins TRBV19 to TRBJ1-2, with D unclear. The CDR3 is 15 residues long. CDR1 LNHDA and CDR2 SQIVND come from the germline V gene (reference sequence). The V and J ends lost 5 bases and 3 bases respectively, with 16 bases between them.